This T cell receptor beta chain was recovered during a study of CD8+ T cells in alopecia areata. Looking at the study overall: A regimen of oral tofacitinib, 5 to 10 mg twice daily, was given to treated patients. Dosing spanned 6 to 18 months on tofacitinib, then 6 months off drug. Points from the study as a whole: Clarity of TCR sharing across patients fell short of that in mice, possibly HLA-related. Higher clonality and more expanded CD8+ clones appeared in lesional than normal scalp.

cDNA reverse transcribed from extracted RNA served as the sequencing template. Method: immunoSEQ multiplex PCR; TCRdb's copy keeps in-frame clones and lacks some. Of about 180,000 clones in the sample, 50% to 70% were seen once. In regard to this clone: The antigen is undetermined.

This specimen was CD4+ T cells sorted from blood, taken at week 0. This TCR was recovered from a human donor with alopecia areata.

CDR3 region: CSALTGPNQPQHF. The CDR3 nucleotides read TGCAGCGCCCTGACAGGGCCCAATCAGCCCCAGCATTTT. The rearrangement links TRBV29-1 to TRBJ1-5; 7 bases map to TRBD1. Germline trimming cut 7 bases from V and 3 bases from J; bases unmatched to any gene: 6. CDR3 length: 13 amino acids. Germline V gene lookup returns CDR1 SQVTM and CDR2 ANQGSEA.